This TCR beta chain was sequenced in a study of cytomegalovirus exposure and HLA in healthy donors. Whole-study findings and limits: A missense DCLRE1C variant was associated with V- and J-gene trimming of TCR beta chains in a later analysis, and an independent cohort replicated the association. Data from an earlier analysis indicated that most TCR beta V segments were productive either about 87% or about 30% of the time.

The PCR had 60 Vbeta and 13 Jbeta primers. Generated by immunoSEQ multiplex PCR, the TCRdb table keeps only in-frame clones and is missing some. The top ten clones hold approximately 5% of a sample with roughly 130,000 clones, 8.5% of them seen once. Comments on this clone: Its antigen is not known.

The origin of this receptor is a man in his forties in good health and CMV-seronegative. The sequenced sample was PBMCs.

The CDR3 sequence: CASSDDEGYSYEQYF. The CDR3, as DNA: TGTGCCAGCAGTGACGATGAGGGTTACTCCTACGAGCAGTACTTC. The V and J genes are TRBV6-4 and TRBJ2-7, with D possibly being TRBD2 (5 bases). Trimming took 2 bases from V and 0 from J, leaving 11 bases between them. The CDR3 is 15 amino acids. Germline lookup yields CDR1 MRHNA and CDR2 SNTAGT.